This T cell receptor beta chain was captured by sequencing in a study of cytomegalovirus exposure and HLA in healthy donors. This clone was found a few times. The antigen is undetermined. The ends were cut back, 4 bases at V and 2 bases at J, with 11 bases in the middle. The CDR3 length is 14 residues. Use of 60 Vbeta and 13 Jbeta primers characterized the PCR. This table comes from immunoSEQ multiplex PCR, and its TCRdb copy is limited to in-frame clones, with some not included. The sample records around 150,000 clones, approximately 80% being singletons. Study outcomes and limitations: Presence/absence analyses assumed roughly uniform sequencing depth across donors, which may not hold.

This clonotype originated in a male donor in good health and CMV-seropositive. The genes are TRBV5-3 and TRBJ2-3; D possibly corresponds to TRBD2 (5 bases). TRBV5-3 is filed as an ORF, its function uncertain. The sequenced sample was PBMCs. CDR3 residues: CARSLLVFTDTQYF. Here the CDR3 DNA reads TGTGCCAGAAGCCTACTAGTCTTCACAGATACGCAGTATTTT.